This TCR beta chain is drawn from a study of blood T cell repertoires in COVID-19. Overall study: Whether acute or convalescent, the COVID-19 samples came from the United States, Italy and Spain.

The CDR3 covers 16 residues. V shed 2 bases, J shed 7 bases, and the junction held 9 bases outside the gene matches. Germline-derived CDR1 and CDR2 are LGHNA and YNFKEQ. Assay used: immunoSEQ multiplex PCR; TCRdb lists only in-frame clones, some missing. Of fewer than 200,000 clones in the sample, roughly four fifths were seen once. Seattle's enrolled individuals joined amid active infection and were then monitored longitudinally. Sequencing used peripheral blood. This sequence was found in a woman older than 75 with COVID-19, enrolled during active disease. The chain couples TRBV4-2 to TRBJ2-1; 9 bases align to TRBD2. The CDR3 DNA reads as TGTGCCAGCAGCCAAAAGGGATCTAGCGGGAAAAATGAGCAGTTCTTC. Encoded protein: CASSQKGSSGKNEQFF.